Shown below are 31 T cell receptor beta chains from a single sample sequenced in a study of T cells after yellow fever vaccination. TCRdb reanalysed the 5' RACE reads using MiXCR and keeps one entry per CDR3 protein. The sample gives around 49,000 distinct CDR3 sequences, about 6.8% of which show up once; roughly 15% is in the top ten. Sequenced here: CD8+ T cells not binding an NS4B(214-222) dextramer, sorted from PBMCs, sampled 45 days after the yellow fever booster vaccination. Every receptor here comes from a man aged 25 to 45 who received the YFV17D yellow fever vaccine.

This clonotype was seen only a few times. This rearrangement joins TRBV28 to TRBJ2-7; no firm D call. Trimming shortened V by 3 bases and J by 6 bases, and 12 bases separated the two germline ends. Per the germline V gene, CDR1 is MDHEN and CDR2 is SYDVKM. The CDR3 length is 13 residues. The CDR3 protein is CASSFRPGSEQYF. CDR3 bases: TGTGCCAGCAGTTTTCGTCCTGGCTCCGAGCAGTACTTC. The full variable domain, its missing parts supplied by reference TRBV28 and TRBJ2-7, is DVKVTQSSRYLVKRTGEKVFLECVQDMDHENMFWYRQDPGLGLRLIYFSYDVKMKEKGDIPEGYSVSREKKERFSLILESASTNQTSMYLCASSFRPGSEQYFGPGTRLTVT.

This clonotype was observed at least ten times. This chain links TRBV6-5 with TRBJ2-2; no reliable D call. Trimming removed 5 bases from V and 3 bases from J, with 19 bases in between. The germline V gene has CDR1 MNHEY and CDR2 SVGAGI. The length of the CDR3 is 17 residues. The CDR3 loop is CASSTYLLGLDTGELFF. Here the CDR3 DNA reads TGTGCCAGCAGTACTTATCTGCTCGGGTTGGACACCGGGGAGCTGTTTTTT.

This clonotype came up many times. The chain links TRBV6-5 to TRBJ2-5; D is unresolved. Germline V gene data show CDR1 as MNHEY and CDR2 as SVGAGI. V lost 6 bases and J 4 bases, leaving 12 bases between the germline ends. This CDR3 is built from 13 residues. CDR3 amino acids: CASSMRWSETQYF. The CDR3 DNA sequence: TGTGCCAGCAGCATGCGGTGGTCAGAGACCCAGTACTTC.

This clonotype was recorded many times. The chain uses TRBV11-1 and TRBJ2-7; the D is unclear. The ends were cut back, 1 base at V and 4 bases at J, with 8 bases in the middle. Looked up from germline, CDR1 is SGHAT and CDR2 is FQDESV (reference sequence). CDR3 length: 13 residues. Here the CDR3 DNA reads TGTGCCAGCAGCTTAGAAAGTGTTTACGAGCAGTACTTC. Protein sequence: CASSLESVYEQYF. The variable domain in full, completed from reference TRBV11-1 and TRBJ2-7, reads EAEVAQSPRYKITEKSQAVAFWCDPISGHATLYWYRQILGQGPELLVQFQDESVVDDSQLPKDRFSAERLKGVDSTLKIQPAELGDSAMYLCASSLESVYEQYFGPGTRLTVT.

This clonotype was seen repeatedly, ten times or more. This chain uses TRBV7-9 with TRBJ2-7; possible D gene TRBD2, 6 bases. The CDR3 has 11 amino acids. V lost 11 bases, J lost 2 bases, and 10 bases lay in between. The germline gives CDR1 SEHNR, CDR2 FQNEAQ (reference sequence). For the CDR3, the DNA is TGTGCCGGAGGGGTGACCTACGAGCAGTACTTC. Its translation is CAGGVTYEQYF.

There are many counts of this clonotype. The V and J genes are TRBV9 and TRBJ2-3, with a tentative D call TRBD2 (6 bases). Germline loops: CDR1 SGDLS, CDR2 YYNGEE. The CDR3 spans 13 residues. V was pared by 3 bases and J by 5 bases, with 10 bases between. CDR3 loop: CASSGRAEDTQYF. The CDR3 DNA is TGTGCCAGCAGCGGGAGGGCCGAAGATACGCAGTATTTT.

This clonotype was observed at least ten times. The CDR3 DNA follows: TGTGCCAGCAGTTTAGAGGGGGCGGGGGAGACCCAGTACTTC. It codes for CASSLEGAGETQYF. The chain couples TRBV12-3 or TRBV12-4 to TRBJ2-5, with a weak D call TRBD1 (7 bases). V was trimmed by 1 base and J by 5 bases, leaving 11 bases between them. The CDR3 sequence is 14 residues long.

This clonotype was found a few times. V is TRBV29-1 and J is TRBJ2-7; no clear D. The V gene's germline CDR1 is SQVTM and CDR2 ANQGSEA. This CDR3 spans 10 amino acids. V dropped 1 base and J dropped 6 bases, with 4 bases sitting between them. The CDR3 DNA follows: TGCAGCGTTGAAGCAGGCGAGCAGTACTTC. Translation gives CSVEAGEQYF.

In its sample, this clonotype was seen a few times. Here the CDR3 reads CASRSSVEQFF. Written as DNA, the CDR3 is TGTGCCAGCAGATCATCCGTCGAGCAGTTCTTC. The V and J genes are TRBV7-6 and TRBJ2-1; D is uncertain. The V end was cut by 6 bases, the J end by 10 bases, with 10 bases between. There are 11 residues in the CDR3. Germline CDR1 is SGHVS and CDR2 is FNYEAQ.

This clonotype was seen many times. The chain joins TRBV6-1 to TRBJ2-6; D gene uncertain. This CDR3 is built from 13 residues. The V gene's germline CDR1 is MNHNS and CDR2 SASEGT. V lost 6 bases and J lost 3, with 6 bases in between. CDR3 residues: CASSLIGANVLTF. The DNA for the CDR3 is TGTGCCAGCAGCCTGATTGGGGCCAACGTCCTGACTTTC.

This clonotype came up many times. The rearrangement joins TRBV6-2 or TRBV6-3 to TRBJ1-5; D gene unclear. Germline CDR1 MNHEY, CDR2 SVGEGT. V was clipped by 6 bases and J by 0 bases, with 12 bases between them. This CDR3 is built from 15 residues. The CDR3 protein is CASSLGRISNQPQHF. The CDR3 DNA is TGTGCCAGCAGCCTCGGACGGATTAGCAATCAGCCCCAGCATTTT.

This clonotype was seen at least ten times. J is TRBJ2-7 and V is TRBV2; TRBD1 matches 7 bases. V dropped 4 bases and J dropped 3; count of bases not matched to a gene: 3. CDR1 is SNHLY, CDR2 FYNNEI, per germline. The CDR3 contains 13 residues. The CDR3 region is CASSAGQYYEQYF. CDR3 coding DNA: TGTGCCAGCAGTGCGGGACAGTACTACGAGCAGTACTTC.

This clonotype was counted many times. The genes are TRBV12-3 or TRBV12-4 and TRBJ2-5; TRBD1 is a possible D gene (5 bases). Between the trimmed V and J ends, which lost 6 bases and 2 bases, there was a span of 13 bases. The CDR3 loop spans 14 amino acids. The CDR3 here is CASSLWTRQETQYF. The CDR3 DNA is TGTGCCAGCAGCCTTTGGACACGGCAAGAGACCCAGTACTTC.

This clonotype occurred many times. V usage is TRBV27 and J usage is TRBJ1-2; D call uncertain. This CDR3 spans 14 amino acids. Deletions cut 1 base from V and 8 bases from J, with 14 bases between. Germline V gene data show CDR1 as MNHEY and CDR2 as SMNVEV (reference sequence). This CDR3 reads CASSLYPHSSGYTF. The CDR3 coding sequence is TGTGCCAGCAGTTTATACCCCCACAGCTCAGGCTACACCTTC.

This chain links TRBV19 with TRBJ2-7; weak D call: TRBD2 (6 bases). The V gene lost 2 bases and the J gene lost 7 bases, with 9 bases spanning the gap. CDR3 size: 12 residues. From germline, CDR1 is LNHDA and CDR2 SQIVND (reference sequence). In DNA, the CDR3 is TGTGCCAGTAGTATACTCGGGGGAGAGCAGTACTTC. Translation gives CASSILGGEQYF.

This clonotype was seen at least ten times. The V and J genes are TRBV12-3 or TRBV12-4 and TRBJ2-2; D not resolved. The V gene lost 5 bases and the J gene lost 5 bases, with 9 bases spanning the gap. The CDR3 extends over 13 amino acids. CDR3 DNA sequence: TGTGCCAGCAGTCCCGAGGTAACCGGGGAGCTGTTTTTT. This codes for CASSPEVTGELFF.

This clonotype came up many times. This chain connects TRBV20-1 to TRBJ2-3; D is possibly TRBD1 or TRBD2 (6 bases each). Germline V lookup: CDR1 DFQATT, CDR2 SNEGSKA (reference sequence). The CDR3 consists of 14 residues. V was clipped by 8 bases and J by 2 bases, with 17 bases between them. The CDR3 spells CSFPGAQNTDTQYF. CDR3 bases: TGCAGTTTCCCGGGGGCACAGAACACAGATACGCAGTATTTT.

This clonotype was counted at least ten times. V usage is TRBV25-1 and J usage is TRBJ2-3; possible D gene TRBD2, 5 bases. CDR1 is MGHDK and CDR2 is SYGVNS in the germline V gene. Trimming stripped 6 bases from V and 2 bases from J, with 12 bases between. The CDR3 contains 14 residues. The CDR3 protein is CASSASGFTDTQYF. The CDR3 DNA is TGTGCCAGCAGCGCTTCGGGGTTCACAGATACGCAGTATTTT.

This clonotype was picked up many times. The chain's CDR3 is CASSLMGASSYNEQFF. The CDR3 DNA is TGCGCCAGCAGCTTAATGGGGGCTAGCTCCTACAATGAGCAGTTCTTC. The V and J genes are TRBV5-1 and TRBJ2-1; tentative D call: TRBD1 (6 bases). With 2 bases removed from V and 0 bases from J, the gap between germline ends came to 12 bases. Germline assignment: CDR1 SGHRS and CDR2 YFSETQ. The CDR3 has 16 residues.

This clonotype came up many times. The gene calls are TRBV6-4 and TRBJ2-1, with 7 bases lining up with TRBD2. Unmatched junction bases numbered 17, after V lost 7 bases and J lost 2 bases. The CDR3 runs 18 residues. In germline, CDR1 is MRHNA, CDR2 SNTAGT. Written as DNA, the CDR3 is TGTGCCAGCATCTCTGGGGCTAGCGGTAGCCCGACCTACAATGAGCAGTTCTTC. Translated, it gives CASISGASGSPTYNEQFF.

This clonotype was detected ten times or more. V gene TRBV11-2 combines with J gene TRBJ2-3; tentative D call: TRBD2 (5 bases). Trimming took 1 base from V and 5 from J, leaving 10 bases between them. Germline CDR1 and CDR2: SGHAT and FQNNGV. The CDR3 totals 14 residues. CDR3 loop: CASSLGGSGDTQYF. The CDR3 DNA reads as TGTGCCAGCAGCTTAGGTGGGAGCGGAGATACGCAGTATTTT.

Turning to this clonotype: This may be a read error: a much more frequent sequence differs by one nucleotide. This chain joins TRBV12-3 or TRBV12-4 and TRBJ2-5; 9 positions agree with TRBD2. The CDR3 is made up of 16 amino acids. V was clipped by 3 bases and J by 7 bases; unmatched bases: 12. CDR3 nucleotide sequence: TGTGCCAGCAGTTTTGGGCGAGCGGGAGGTCAGGCGACCCAGTACTTC. Protein sequence: CASSFGRAGGQATQYF.

This clonotype was picked up many times. The chain is built from TRBV5-6 and TRBJ2-3; D is possibly TRBD1 (5 bases). The CDR3 totals 16 residues. Trimming took 4 bases from V and 4 from J, leaving 19 bases between them. Germline V gene data show CDR1 as SGHDT and CDR2 as YYEEEE. This CDR3 is CASSSPDSDGADTQYF. CDR3 DNA sequence: TGTGCCAGCAGCAGTCCCGACAGTGATGGGGCAGATACGCAGTATTTT.

This clonotype was counted at least ten times. V is TRBV3-1 and J is TRBJ2-5, with TRBD1 matching 9 bases. This CDR3 region has 14 residues. The V gene end was trimmed by 5 bases and the J gene end by 5 bases; junction bases not matched to a gene: 6. CDR1 is LGHDT, CDR2 YNNKEL, per germline (reference sequence). CDR3 DNA: TGTGCCAGCAGCGCGGGGACAGGGAGTGAGACCCAGTACTTC. It translates to CASSAGTGSETQYF.

This clonotype has at least ten counts. The chain is built from TRBV4-2 and TRBJ2-2; D is ambiguous. V lost 5 bases to trimming and J lost 6 bases, with 13 bases between them. CDR3 length equals 14 residues. Germline values: CDR1 LGHNA, CDR2 YNFKEQ. The DNA of the CDR3 is TGTGCCAGCAGCAAGACTCCTGTGGCCGGGGAGCTGTTTTTT. Translation: CASSKTPVAGELFF.

This clonotype was counted ten times or more. The V and J genes are TRBV4-3 and TRBJ2-3; weak D call: TRBD1 (6 bases). V was cut by 1 base and J by 3 bases, with 8 bases left in between. The CDR3 is made up of 14 amino acids. The V gene's germline CDR1 is LGHNA and CDR2 YSLEER. As DNA, the CDR3 is TGCGCCAGCAGCCAAGCCCAGGGGACAGATACGCAGTATTTT. This sequence encodes CASSQAQGTDTQYF.

On this clonotype itself: It may be a read error: a sequence one base away is much more abundant. The chain combines TRBV5-1 with TRBJ1-1, with TRBD1 identical over 8 bases. The CDR3 covers 15 residues. Germline CDR1 reads SGHRS; CDR2 reads YFSETQ. After removal of 4 bases from V and 0 bases from J, the junction contained 5 bases not matched to a gene. CDR3 in amino acids: CASSARTGLNTEAFF. The CDR3 DNA sequence: TGCGCCAGCAGCGCCCGGACAGGGTTGAACACTGAAGCTTTCTTT.

In its sample, this clonotype was seen a few times. The V call is TRBV11-2, the J call TRBJ2-7; a possible D gene is TRBD1 (6 bases). Between the trimmed V and J ends, which lost 5 bases and 0 bases, there was a span of 23 bases. Germline CDR1 is SGHAT and CDR2 is FQNNGV. The CDR3 contains 18 residues. The CDR3 sequence: CASSPSRLQGWSSYEQYF. In DNA form, the CDR3 reads TGTGCCAGCAGCCCTAGCCGGTTGCAGGGGTGGAGCTCCTACGAGCAGTACTTC.

This clonotype was detected many times. The rearrangement joins TRBV6-2 or TRBV6-3 to TRBJ2-2; D possibly corresponds to TRBD1 (6 bases). The CDR3 consists of 14 residues. Trimming left V 7 bases short and J 2 bases short, with 11 bases between. Germline V lookup: CDR1 MNHEY, CDR2 SVGEGT. The CDR3 DNA reads TGTGCCAGCACCTACGGGACAAACACCGGGGAGCTGTTTTTT. Translation: CASTYGTNTGELFF.

This clonotype has at least ten counts. The chain links TRBV7-8 to TRBJ2-3, with TRBD2 identical over 7 bases. Germline CDR1 reads SGHVS; CDR2 reads FQNEAQ. V gave up 1 base and J gave up 0 bases; unmatched junction bases: 7. This CDR3 contains 17 residues. CDR3 nucleotides: TGTGCCAGCAGCTTAGGGACAACGGGACTAAGCACAGATACGCAGTATTTT. It yields the protein CASSLGTTGLSTDTQYF. Using reference TRBV7-8 and TRBJ2-3 for the parts outside the CDR3, the full variable domain is GAGVSQSPRYKVAKRGQDVALRCDPISGHVSLFWYQQALGQGPEFLTYFQNEAQLDKSGLPSDRFFAERPEGSVSTLKIQRTQQEDSAVYLCASSLGTTGLSTDTQYFGPGTRLTVL.

This clonotype was detected ten times or more. This chain joins TRBV10-2 and TRBJ2-2, with D unclear. This CDR3 is built from 13 residues. Germline V gives CDR1 WSHSY, CDR2 SAAADI. V dropped 2 bases and J dropped 3 bases, with 4 bases sitting between them. The CDR3 sequence is CASSEGYTGELFF. For the CDR3, the DNA is TGCGCCAGCAGTGAGGGTTACACCGGGGAGCTGTTTTTT.